This T cell receptor beta chain originates from a study of a mutant IDH1 vaccine in newly diagnosed glioma. General observations from the study: The vaccine induced immune responses, and these occurred in roughly 93% of patients.

In regard to this clone: The antigen remains unidentified.

Time point of the sample: week 11, during vaccination. Doses of 300 ug of mutant IDH1 20-mer peptide were given with topical imiquimod. Clones were sequenced by immunoSEQ multiplex PCR, and TCRdb holds only the in-frame ones, with some missing. In the table there are over 60,000 clones, about 89% of which are singletons. This sequence was found in a man aged 40-55 years with glioma. The sequenced sample was PBMCs, obtained from a glioma patient whose treatment included an IDH1 peptide vaccine.

The CDR3 DNA reads as TGCAGCGGGGCTTCCGGGACCTTGGCCGACAATGAGCAGTTCTTC. Protein: CSGASGTLADNEQFF. The rearrangement links TRBV29-1 to TRBJ2-1; D is tentatively TRBD1 or TRBD2 (5 bases each). The V gene lost 7 bases and the J gene lost 5 bases, with 21 bases spanning the gap. The germline V gene encodes CDR1 SQVTM and CDR2 ANQGSEA. The CDR3 is made up of 15 amino acids.